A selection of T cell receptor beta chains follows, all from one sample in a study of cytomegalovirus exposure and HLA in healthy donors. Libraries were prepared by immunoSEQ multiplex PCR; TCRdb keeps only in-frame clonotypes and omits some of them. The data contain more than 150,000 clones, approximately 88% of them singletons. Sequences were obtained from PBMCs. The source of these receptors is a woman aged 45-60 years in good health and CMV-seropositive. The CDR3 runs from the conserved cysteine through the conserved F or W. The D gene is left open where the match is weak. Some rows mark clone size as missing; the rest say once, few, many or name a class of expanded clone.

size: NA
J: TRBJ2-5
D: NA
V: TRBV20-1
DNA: TGCAGTGCACCGATCACGGGGACCCAGTACTTC
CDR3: CSAPITGTQYF

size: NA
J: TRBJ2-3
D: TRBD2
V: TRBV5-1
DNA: TGCGCCAGCAGCTCCCCTCGCGGGGGGGCAGTCGGGGTAGCAGATACGCAGTATTTT
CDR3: CASSSPRGGAVGVADTQYF

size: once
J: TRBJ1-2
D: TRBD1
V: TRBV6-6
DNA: TGTGCCAGCAGTCAAACATACAGGGGCGGGTATGGCTACACCTTC
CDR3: CASSQTYRGGYGYTF

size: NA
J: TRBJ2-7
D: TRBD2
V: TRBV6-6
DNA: TGTGCCAGCGCTCGGGCGGGGGGGGCCTACGAGCAGTACTTC
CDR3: CASARAGGAYEQYF

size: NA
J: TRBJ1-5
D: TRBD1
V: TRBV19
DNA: TGTGCCAGTACCTTAGACAGGGTAGGTCAGCCCCAGCATTTT
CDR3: CASTLDRVGQPQHF

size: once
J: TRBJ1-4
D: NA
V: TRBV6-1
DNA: TGTGCCAGCAGGGGGGGGAGTAGGTCTAATGAAAAACTGTTTTTT
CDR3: CASRGGSRSNEKLFF

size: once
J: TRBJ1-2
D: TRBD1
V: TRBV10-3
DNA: TGTGCCATCAGGACGGGGACAGGGGAAGAAGAGTATGGCTACACCTTC
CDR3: CAIRTGTGEEEYGYTF

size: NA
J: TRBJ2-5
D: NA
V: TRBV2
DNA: TGTGCCAGCAGTGCAGGGCCGGAGACCCAGTACTTC
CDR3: CASSAGPETQYF

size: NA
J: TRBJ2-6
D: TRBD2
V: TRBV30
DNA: TGTGCCTGGTGGGGAGGGGACTCTGGGGCCAACGTCCTGACTTTC
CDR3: CAWWGGDSGANVLTF

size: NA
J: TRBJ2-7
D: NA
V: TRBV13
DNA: TGTGCCAGCAGCCGTAGCGGTTCCAACTCCTACGAGCAGTACTTC
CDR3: CASSRSGSNSYEQYF

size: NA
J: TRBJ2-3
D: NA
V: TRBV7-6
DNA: TGTGCCAGCAGCGCAGACCTCCCAGGGTACCAGGATACGCAGTATTTT
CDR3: CASSADLPGYQDTQYF

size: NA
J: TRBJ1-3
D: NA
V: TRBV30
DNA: TGTGCCTGGAGTGTAGACATCTCTGGAAACACCATATATTTT
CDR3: CAWSVDISGNTIYF

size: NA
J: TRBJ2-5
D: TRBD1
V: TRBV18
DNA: TGTGCCAGCTCACCGTTTCCGGGACAGGGGCGAGAGACCCAGTACTTC
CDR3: CASSPFPGQGRETQYF

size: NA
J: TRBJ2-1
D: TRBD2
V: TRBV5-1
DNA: TGCGCCAGCAGCTTGGGAGGACTAGCGGGCCCCGGAGTGCAGTTCTTC
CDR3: CASSLGGLAGPGVQFF

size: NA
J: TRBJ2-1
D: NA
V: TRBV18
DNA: TGTGCCAGCTCACCTATCAGCGGACCCTCCTACAATGAGCAGTTCTTC
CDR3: CASSPISGPSYNEQFF

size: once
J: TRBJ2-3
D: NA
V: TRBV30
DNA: TGTGCCTGGGGTGCAGGGGTTGGCACAGATACGCAGTATTTT
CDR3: CAWGAGVGTDTQYF

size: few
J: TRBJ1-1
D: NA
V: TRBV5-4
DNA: TGTGCCAGCAGCTTGAGTAGCACTGAAGCTTTCTTT
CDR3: CASSLSSTEAFF

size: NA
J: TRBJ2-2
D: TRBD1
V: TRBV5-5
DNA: TGTGCCAGCAGCGGGACAGGGGGTGTCGGTACCGGGGAGCTGTTTTTT
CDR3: CASSGTGGVGTGELFF

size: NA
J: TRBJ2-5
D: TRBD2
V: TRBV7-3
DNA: TGTGCCAGCAGCCCCGGACTAGCGGGGGCCCAAGAGACCCAGTACTTC
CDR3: CASSPGLAGAQETQYF

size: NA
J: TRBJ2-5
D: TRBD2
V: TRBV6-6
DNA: TGTGCCAGCAGTGCAACTAGCGGGGGGAGGGGAGAGACCCAGTACTTC
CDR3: CASSATSGGRGETQYF

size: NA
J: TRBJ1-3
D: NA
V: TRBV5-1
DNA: TGCGCCAGCAAAGCATCAGGGATCGGAAACACCATATATTTT
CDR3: CASKASGIGNTIYF

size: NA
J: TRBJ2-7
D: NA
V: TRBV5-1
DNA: TGCGCCAGCAGCTATCCGGACAGATCCTACGAGCAGTACTTC
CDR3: CASSYPDRSYEQYF

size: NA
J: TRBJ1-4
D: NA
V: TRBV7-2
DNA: TGTGCCAGCAGCTTAGTAGGAGACGAAAAACTGTTTTTT
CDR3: CASSLVGDEKLFF

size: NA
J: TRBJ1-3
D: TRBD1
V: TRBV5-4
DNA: TGTGCCAGCAGCTTTCCGGACAGGGGAAACACCATATATTTT
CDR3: CASSFPDRGNTIYF

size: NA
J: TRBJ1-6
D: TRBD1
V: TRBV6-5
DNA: TGTGCCAGCAGTGACAGGGGTCATTCACCCCTCCACTTT
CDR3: CASSDRGHSPLHF

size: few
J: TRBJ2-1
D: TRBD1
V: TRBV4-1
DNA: TGCGCCAGCAGCCAAGCAGGGGGCACGTACAATGAGCAGTTCTTC
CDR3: CASSQAGGTYNEQFF

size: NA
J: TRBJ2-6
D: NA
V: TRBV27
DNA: TGTGCCAGCAGTCCCAAGTCAAACACTGGGGCCAACGTCCTGACTTTC
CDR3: CASSPKSNTGANVLTF

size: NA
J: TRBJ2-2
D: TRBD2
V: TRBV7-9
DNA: TGTGCCAGCAGCATACTAGCGGGGGCAGCCGGGGAGCTGTTTTTT
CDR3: CASSILAGAAGELFF

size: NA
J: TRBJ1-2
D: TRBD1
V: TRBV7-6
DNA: TGTGCCAGCAGCTTAGCCGAACAGGGGAATGTCTACTATGGCTACACCTTC
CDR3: CASSLAEQGNVYYGYTF

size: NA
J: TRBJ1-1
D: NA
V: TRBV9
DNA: TGTGCCAGCAGCGCCCCCCCCCACCAGTCACAGGTGAACACTGAAGCTTTCTTT
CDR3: CASSAPPHQSQVNTEAFF

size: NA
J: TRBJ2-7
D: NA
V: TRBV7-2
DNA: TGTGCCAGCAGCTGGGGGCCCAGTCAAGTGCAGTACTTC
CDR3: CASSWGPSQVQYF

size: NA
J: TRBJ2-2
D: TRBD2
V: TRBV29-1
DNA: TGCAGCGTTAGTAGCGGGGCACTAAACACCGGGGAGCTGTTTTTT
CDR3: CSVSSGALNTGELFF

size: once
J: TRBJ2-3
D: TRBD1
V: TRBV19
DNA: TGTGCCAGTAGTATAGGAGACAGGGAAGGCGATACGCAGTATTTT
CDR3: CASSIGDREGDTQYF

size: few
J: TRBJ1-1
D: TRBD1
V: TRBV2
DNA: TGTGCCAGCAGGGGACAGGGGAACACTGAAGCTTTCTTT
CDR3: CASRGQGNTEAFF

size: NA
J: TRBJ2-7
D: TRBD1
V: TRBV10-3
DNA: TGTGCCATCAGTGAGCCGGGACAGGGTGATCCCTACGAGCAGTACTTC
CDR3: CAISEPGQGDPYEQYF

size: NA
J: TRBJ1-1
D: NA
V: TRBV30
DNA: TGTGCCTGGAGTCAGAAGGGGCACGCTTTCTTT
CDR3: CAWSQKGHAFF

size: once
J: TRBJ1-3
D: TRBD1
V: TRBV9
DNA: TGTGCCAGCAGCGTAGTTGGGACAGGGACTGGAAGCACCATATATTTT
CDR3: CASSVVGTGTGSTIYF

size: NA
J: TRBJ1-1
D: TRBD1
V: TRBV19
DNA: TGTGCCAGTAGTATCGCAGGGGGGAACACTGAAGCTTTCTTT
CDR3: CASSIAGGNTEAFF

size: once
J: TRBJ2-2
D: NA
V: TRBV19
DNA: TGTGCCAGTACTCTAGTGGGGGGGGGCCGCACCGGGGAGCTGTTTTTT
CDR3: CASTLVGGGRTGELFF

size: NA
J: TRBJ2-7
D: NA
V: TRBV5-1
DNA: TGCGCCAGCAGCTTAACCGGGACACTTCCCTACGAGCAGTACTTC
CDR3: CASSLTGTLPYEQYF

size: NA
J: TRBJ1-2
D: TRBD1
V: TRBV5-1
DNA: TGCGCCAGCAGCTTGGCGGGACAGGGCTCTGGCTACACCTTC
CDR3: CASSLAGQGSGYTF

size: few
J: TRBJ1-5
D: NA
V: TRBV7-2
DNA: TGTGCCAGCAGCTTAGCCGGACAGCTCAATCAGCCCCAGCATTTT
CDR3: CASSLAGQLNQPQHF

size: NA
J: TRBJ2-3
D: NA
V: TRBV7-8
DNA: TGTGCCAGCAGCTACCCGGGACAAAGCACAGATACGCAGTATTTT
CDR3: CASSYPGQSTDTQYF

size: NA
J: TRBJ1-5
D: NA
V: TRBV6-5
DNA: TGTGCCAGCAGCCGGGGGATCGGGAATCAGCCCCAGCATTTT
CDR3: CASSRGIGNQPQHF

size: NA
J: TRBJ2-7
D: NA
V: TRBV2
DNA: TGTGCCAGCAGGAAGGAGGCGGGGCCCACCTACGAGCAGTACTTC
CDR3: CASRKEAGPTYEQYF

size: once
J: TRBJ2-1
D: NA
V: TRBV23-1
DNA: TGCGCCAGCAGTCGGGGATATAAGGGGGTAGAACACAATGAGCAGTTCTTC
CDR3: CASSRGYKGVEHNEQFF

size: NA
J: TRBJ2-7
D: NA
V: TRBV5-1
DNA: TGCGCCAGCAGCGTCAGTGACTCCTACGAGCAGTACTTC
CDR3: CASSVSDSYEQYF

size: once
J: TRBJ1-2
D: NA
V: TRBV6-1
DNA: TGTGCCAGCAGTGAAGCGGGCCACGTGAATACCCGACCTTATGGCTACACCTTC
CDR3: CASSEAGHVNTRPYGYTF

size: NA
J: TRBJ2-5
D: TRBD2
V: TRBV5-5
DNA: TGTGCCAGCCAACTAGCGGGGGGCGGGGAGACCCAGTACTTC
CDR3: CASQLAGGGETQYF

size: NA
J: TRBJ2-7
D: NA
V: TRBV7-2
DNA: TGTGCCAGCAGCTTAGGGGGCTGGACCTACGAGCAGTACTTC
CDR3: CASSLGGWTYEQYF

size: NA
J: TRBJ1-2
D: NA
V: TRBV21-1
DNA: TGTGCCAGCAGCAAAGACAAAGACGGAGAAGCTAACTATGGCTACACCTTC
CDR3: CASSKDKDGEANYGYTF

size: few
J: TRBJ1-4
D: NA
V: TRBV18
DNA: TGTGCCAGCCAGATTAACCCGGGTGAAAAACTGTTTTTT
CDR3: CASQINPGEKLFF

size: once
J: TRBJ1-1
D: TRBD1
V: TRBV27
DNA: TGTGCCAGCTCCCCGGGACAGACAACCGGAGCTTTCTTT
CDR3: CASSPGQTTGAFF

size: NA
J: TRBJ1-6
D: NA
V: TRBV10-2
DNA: TGCGCCAGCAGTCCCGGGAGGATGTCTTCACCCCTCCACTTT
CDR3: CASSPGRMSSPLHF

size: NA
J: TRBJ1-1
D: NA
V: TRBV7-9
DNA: TGTTCCAGCAGTCCCAGGGTCAACACTGAAGCTTTCTTT
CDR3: CSSSPRVNTEAFF